The TCR beta chain under discussion was sequenced for a study of T cell repertoires in cytomegalovirus infection (dated by TCRdb to between 2018 and 2021). In the study overall: The HLA type of each donor mattered for the analysis, because public TCR beta signatures pointed to carriage of CMV infection along with the matching HLA type. What the research found in general, with its limitations: In both this cohort and an independent approximately 370-donor cohort, the cumulative frequency of public TCR beta family members distinguished carriers of CMV infection plus the relevant HLA type. The ex vivo response was dominated by HLA-C-restricted CMV-specific TCR beta clonotypes, which also provided the single most frequent clonotype in two of eight donors.

The sample holds a few counts of this clonotype. The antigen it recognizes is unknown. The record has no base qualities; no much larger clone is one base away. Sequenced using an Illumina HiSeq 1500. The raw public reads went through TCRdb reprocessing: fastp at Q25, MiXCR clone calling, in-frame beta chains kept. Each entry is one CDR3 protein sequence, shown with its most common DNA and genes. The sample has about 300,000 distinct CDR3 sequences on record, 25% of them singletons. The top ten clonotypes cover about 15% of the sample. The clonotype was recovered from a human donor in good health (CMV status not recorded). Some clones in this sample may be carry-over from other donors' samples. The specimen was PBMCs.

The CDR3 here reads CSARGQGAGDIQYF. The sequenced DNA is TGCAGTGCTAGAGGACAGGGGGCTGGGGACATTCAGTACTTC. The chain joins TRBV20-1 to TRBJ2-4, and 10 junctional nucleotides match TRBD1. After removal of 1 base from V and 8 bases from J, the junction retains 5 bases not matched to a gene. Its CDR3 holds 14 amino acids, cysteine through phenylalanine. Only the CDR3 region is kept as DNA, spanning 42 bases read in frame from base 1. CDR1 and CDR2 were assigned from the germline V gene (reference sequence) as DFQATT and SNEGSKA.